The text below deals with one TCR beta chain. Its antigen is as yet unknown. The CDR3 is made up of 12 amino acids. CDR1 and CDR2 (germline): MNHEY, SVGAGI. The V and J ends lost 8 bases and 5 bases respectively, with 9 bases between them. Isolation of the CD4+ and CD8+ populations was accomplished via positive magnetic bead selection, with purity assessed by flow cytometry. This record belongs to a study of somatic mutations in cytotoxic T cells in rheumatoid arthritis. Overall study: Patients gave 30 ml EDTA peripheral blood immediately after diagnosis, prior to starting treatment.

Study results and caveats: In rheumatoid arthritis patients, the slight underrepresentation of TRBV07 was not adjusted for multiple comparisons. A largest CD8+ clone above 20% of CD8+ cells occurred in about an eighth of the 65 patients.

The method was immunoSEQ multiplex PCR; TCRdb's version includes in-frame clones alone and lacks a portion of them. The sample contains just over 15,000 clones, about four fifths of which appear only once. The sequence came from an adult with rheumatoid arthritis. The material sequenced was CD8+ T cells sorted from blood. The V and J genes are TRBV6-5 and TRBJ2-2, with D possibly matching TRBD1 (5 bases). CDR3: CASRKGTGELFF. The CDR3 bases are TGTGCCAGCCGCAAGGGGACCGGGGAGCTGTTTTTT.